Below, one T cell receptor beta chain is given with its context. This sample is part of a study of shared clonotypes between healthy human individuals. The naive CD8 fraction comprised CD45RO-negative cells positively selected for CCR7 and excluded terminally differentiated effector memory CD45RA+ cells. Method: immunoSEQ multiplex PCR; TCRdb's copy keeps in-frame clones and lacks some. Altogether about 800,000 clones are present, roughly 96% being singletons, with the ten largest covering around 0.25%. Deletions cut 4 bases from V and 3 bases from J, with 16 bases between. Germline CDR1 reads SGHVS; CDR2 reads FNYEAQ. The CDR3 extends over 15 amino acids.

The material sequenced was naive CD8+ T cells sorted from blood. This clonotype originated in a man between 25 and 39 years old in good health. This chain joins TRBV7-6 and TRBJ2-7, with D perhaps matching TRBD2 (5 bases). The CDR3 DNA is TGTGCCAGCAGCTCGAGACGGGAAGCCGACTACGAGCAGTACTTC. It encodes CASSSRREADYEQYF.